This TCR beta chain was captured by sequencing in a study of T cells in Graves' hyperthyroidism and ophthalmopathy. Germline CDR1 KGHDR, CDR2 SFDVKD. There are 15 residues in the CDR3. Amplified TCR beta CDR3 regions derived from RNA transcripts. The HTBI set primed first-round TCR CDR3 RT-PCR. TCRdb processed the multiplex PCR reads anew with MiXCR; each CDR3 protein has one entry. The sample holds hundreds of thousands of distinct CDR3 sequences, 35% seen once. Study conclusions and caveats: Most thyroid clonotypes that were expanded above 0.001 also turned up in blood.

Concerning this clonotype itself: The antigen remains unidentified. Relative to the germline gene, one junction end is altered; a read error may explain this.

The sequence derives from a middle-aged woman with Graves' hyperthyroidism. The chain recombines TRBV24-1 with TRBJ1-3; TRBD1 agrees at 9 bases. Sequenced: blood. Here the CDR3 reads CASSPMGQGPNTIYF. In DNA form, the CDR3 reads TGTGCCAGCAGTCCCATGGGACAGGGTCCAAACACCATATATTTT.